The 5 T cell receptor beta chains presented below share a single source sample, sequenced in a study of blood T cell repertoires in COVID-19. The table came from immunoSEQ multiplex PCR; TCRdb's copy has only in-frame clones and leaves some out. The sample lists 130,000 to 150,000 clones, 75% to 90% occurring once. Sequenced input: peripheral blood. These receptors all stem from a woman aged 55-69 years with active COVID-19.

This chain uses TRBV3-1 (or the pseudogene TRBV3-2) with TRBJ1-2, with D possibly being TRBD1 (6 bases). CDR1 and CDR2 (germline): LGHDT, YNNKEL (reference sequence). Between the trimmed V and J ends, which lost 2 bases and 3 bases, there was a span of 7 bases. The CDR3 runs to 13 residues. CDR3 coding DNA: TGTGCCAGCAGCCAAACAGGGTACTATGGCTACACCTTC. Encoded protein: CASSQTGYYGYTF.

This chain connects TRBV5-1 to TRBJ2-6; TRBD2 is a possible D gene (5 bases). The CDR3 sequence is 17 residues long. V was shortened by 0 bases and J by 0 bases, with 10 bases between the two germline ends. Looked up from germline, CDR1 is SGHRS and CDR2 is YFSETQ. CDR3 sequence reads: CASSLAGSYSGANVLTF. The CDR3 region has the DNA TGCGCCAGCAGCTTGGCGGGGAGTTACTCTGGGGCCAACGTCCTGACTTTC.

This chain connects TRBV4-3 to TRBJ2-1; no definite D call. Germline V lookup: CDR1 LGHNA, CDR2 YSLEER. V lost 0 bases and J lost 6, with 9 bases in between. The length of the CDR3 is 14 residues. Here the CDR3 DNA reads TGCGCCAGCAGCCAAGAGTGGCTAGGCAATGAGCAGTTCTTC. Amino acid sequence: CASSQEWLGNEQFF.

This clone was picked up one time. The J gene is TRBJ2-2, the V gene TRBV12-5; TRBD2 is a possible D gene (5 bases). CDR3 size: 16 residues. V lost 1 base, J lost 4 bases, and 13 bases lay in between. Germline V CDR1 and CDR2: LGHNT, FRNRAP. The CDR3 here is CASGLGGLDFTGELFF. DNA of the CDR3: TGTGCTAGTGGTTTGGGAGGACTCGATTTCACCGGGGAGCTGTTTTTT. The complete variable domain, with remaining parts taken from reference TRBV12-5 and TRBJ2-2, reads DARVTQTPRHKVTEMGQEVTMRCQPILGHNTVFWYRQTMMQGLELLAYFRNRAPLDDSGMPKDRFSAEMPDATLATLKIQPSEPRDSAVYFCASGLGGLDFTGELFFGEGSRLTVL.

V gene TRBV14 combines with J gene TRBJ2-1, with 8 bases that match TRBD2. The CDR3 runs to 16 residues. Trimming cost V 2 bases and J 1 base; bases outside gene matches: 4. Germline V gives CDR1 SGHDN, CDR2 FVKESK. DNA of the CDR3: TGTGCCAGCAGCCAAACACTAGCGGTTTCCTACAATGAGCAGTTCTTC. Translation: CASSQTLAVSYNEQFF. The complete variable domain, with remaining parts taken from reference TRBV14 and TRBJ2-1, reads EAGVTQFPSHSVIEKGQTVTLRCDPISGHDNLYWYRRVMGKEIKFLLHFVKESKQDESGMPNNRFLAERTGGTYSTLKVQPAELEDSGVYFCASSQTLAVSYNEQFFGPGTRLTVL.